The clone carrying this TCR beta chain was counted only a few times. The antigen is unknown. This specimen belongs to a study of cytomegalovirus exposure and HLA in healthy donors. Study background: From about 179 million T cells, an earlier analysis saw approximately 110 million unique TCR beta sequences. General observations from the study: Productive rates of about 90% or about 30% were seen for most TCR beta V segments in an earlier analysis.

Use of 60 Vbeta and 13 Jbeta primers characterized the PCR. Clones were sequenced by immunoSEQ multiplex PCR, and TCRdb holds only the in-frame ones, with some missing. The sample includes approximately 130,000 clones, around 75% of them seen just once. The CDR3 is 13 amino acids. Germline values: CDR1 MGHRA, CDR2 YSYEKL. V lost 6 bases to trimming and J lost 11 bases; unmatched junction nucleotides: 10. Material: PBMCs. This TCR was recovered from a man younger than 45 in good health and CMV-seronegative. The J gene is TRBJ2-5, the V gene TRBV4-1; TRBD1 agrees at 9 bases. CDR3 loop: CASRGTGTGGQYF. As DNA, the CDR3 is TGCGCCAGCAGAGGGACAGGGACCGGCGGGCAGTACTTC.